The 6 T cell receptor beta chains in this list originate from one sample, sequenced in a study of blood T cell repertoires in COVID-19. Libraries were prepared by immunoSEQ multiplex PCR; TCRdb keeps only in-frame clonotypes and omits some of them. The sample carries approximately 110,000 clones, more than 70% recorded once. Sequencing was carried out using peripheral blood. The receptors shown here come from a human donor in a cohort sampled during active COVID-19.

The rearrangement uses TRBV12-5 and TRBJ2-3; 7 nucleotides line up with TRBD1. V dropped 8 bases and J dropped 0; count of bases not matched to a gene: 17. Per germline, CDR1 LGHNT and CDR2 FRNRAP. This CDR3 has 18 amino acids. The CDR3 loop is CASLWTGTAPSSTDTQYF. The CDR3 coding sequence is TGTGCTAGTTTATGGACGGGGACAGCGCCTTCTAGCACAGATACGCAGTATTTT.

The chain has TRBV7-2 and TRBJ2-2; D perhaps matches TRBD2 (5 bases). The CDR3 contains 14 residues. The V end lost 11 bases, the J end lost 8 bases, and 21 bases lay between the germline ends. Germline CDR1 reads SGHTA; CDR2 reads FQGNSA. CDR3: CAVLELAPRGELFF. CDR3 DNA: TGTGCCGTGTTGGAATTAGCGCCGAGGGGGGAGCTGTTTTTT. Combining the CDR3 with reference TRBV7-2 and TRBJ2-2 gives the whole variable domain GAGVSQSPSNKVTEKGKDVELRCDPISGHTALYWYRQSLGQGLEFLIYFQGNSAPDKSGLPSDRFSAERTGGSVSTLTIQRTQQEDSAVYLCAVLELAPRGELFFGEGSRLTVL.

This clone was observed a handful of times. The rearrangement links TRBV19 to TRBJ2-1; TRBD2 aligns across 7 bases. The CDR3 consists of 15 residues. V was pared by 6 bases and J by 0 bases, with 5 bases of the junction left unmatched. The germline CDR1 and CDR2 sequences are LNHDA and SQIVND (reference sequence). The DNA of the CDR3 is TGTGCCAGTAGCGAGGGGAGGGGCTCCTACAATGAGCAGTTCTTC. Translating it yields CASSEGRGSYNEQFF.

In this sample, this clone turned up once. The V and J genes are TRBV19 and TRBJ2-7, with 7 positions matching TRBD1. The CDR3 spans 15 residues. V lost 5 bases, J lost 4 bases, and 11 bases stayed unmatched. CDR1 and CDR2 (germline): LNHDA, SQIVND (reference sequence). CDR3 protein: CASSPRQGMKYEQYF. The CDR3, as DNA: TGTGCCAGTAGTCCTCGACAGGGTATGAAGTACGAGCAGTACTTC. Together with reference TRBV19 and TRBJ2-7, the CDR3 gives the full variable domain: DGGITQSPKYLFRKEGQNVTLSCEQNLNHDAMYWYRQDPGQGLRLIYYSQIVNDFQKGDIAEGYSVSREKKESFPLTVTSAQKNPTAFYLCASSPRQGMKYEQYFGPGTRLTVT.

This clone has a handful of counts. V and J are TRBV7-8 and TRBJ2-7; maybe TRBD1 (5 bases). Germline-derived CDR1 and CDR2 are SGHVS and FQNEAQ. CDR3 size: 14 residues. Trimming removed 1 base at V and 4 bases at J, with 11 bases between. The CDR3 reads CASSLDRSNYEQYF. In nucleotides, the CDR3 is TGTGCCAGCAGCTTAGACAGGTCGAATTACGAGCAGTACTTC. Full variable domain (outside the CDR3, taken from reference TRBV7-8 and TRBJ2-7): GAGVSQSPRYKVAKRGQDVALRCDPISGHVSLFWYQQALGQGPEFLTYFQNEAQLDKSGLPSDRFFAERPEGSVSTLKIQRTQQEDSAVYLCASSLDRSNYEQYFGPGTRLTVT.

This chain connects TRBV4-3 to TRBJ2-3, with 9 positions matching TRBD2. V lost 4 bases and J lost 0; bases outside the gene matches: 2. The CDR3 loop spans 15 amino acids. Germline V lookup: CDR1 LGHNA, CDR2 YSLEER. CDR3 nucleotides: TGCGCCAGCAGCCCGACTAGCGGTAGCACAGATACGCAGTATTTT. This sequence encodes CASSPTSGSTDTQYF.